Listed below are T cell receptor beta chains from one sample, sequenced in a study of blood T cell repertoires in COVID-19. The table came from immunoSEQ multiplex PCR; TCRdb's copy has only in-frame clones and leaves some out. The sample includes 200,000 to 250,000 clones, approximately 89% of them seen just once. The sample consisted of peripheral blood. These receptors were taken from an older woman who had recovered from COVID-19. The CDR3 runs from the conserved cysteine through the conserved F or W. The D gene is left open where the match is weak.

length: 13
J: TRBJ1-6
D: .
V: TRBV28
DNA: TGTGCCAGCAAGACCGCGGGGCACTCACCCCTCCACTTT
CDR3: CASKTAGHSPLHF

length: 13
J: TRBJ1-2
D: TRBD1
V: TRBV6-5
DNA: TGTGCCAGCAGCCGATGGACAGGGGAAGGCTACACCTTC
CDR3: CASSRWTGEGYTF

length: 15
J: TRBJ2-5
D: .
V: TRBV4-1
DNA: TGCGCCAGCAGCCAAACCATACCGAGGATGGAGACCCAGTACTTC
CDR3: CASSQTIPRMETQYF

length: 13
J: TRBJ2-2
D: .
V: TRBV28
DNA: TGTGCCAGCAGTTTTCATTCGGGAAGGGAGCTGTTTTTT
CDR3: CASSFHSGRELFF

length: 14
J: TRBJ2-5
D: TRBD1
V: TRBV5-4
DNA: TGTGCCAGCAGCTTGGGGACAGGGTTGGAGACCCAGTACTTC
CDR3: CASSLGTGLETQYF

length: 14
J: TRBJ2-5
D: .
V: TRBV10-2
DNA: TGCGCCACCGCGTTCGGGGGAAATCAAGAGACCCAGTACTTC
CDR3: CATAFGGNQETQYF

length: 16
J: TRBJ1-5
D: TRBD1
V: TRBV7-8
DNA: TGTGCCAGCAGCTCAGGAGGACAGGGGGGTGGTCAGCCCCAGCATTTT
CDR3: CASSSGGQGGGQPQHF

length: 17
J: TRBJ1-2
D: TRBD1
V: TRBV4-1
DNA: TGCGCCAGCAGCCAAGATGGACAGGGGGCATGGAAGGGTGGCTACACCTTC
CDR3: CASSQDGQGAWKGGYTF

length: 14
J: TRBJ1-2
D: .
V: TRBV28
DNA: TGTGCCAGCAGTTTAGTTAGGACATCCTATGGCTACACCTTC
CDR3: CASSLVRTSYGYTF

length: 15
J: TRBJ1-4
D: .
V: TRBV19
DNA: TGTGCCAGTAGACAGTATACCCACCGGGGGGAAAAACTGTTTTTT
CDR3: CASRQYTHRGEKLFF

length: 13
J: TRBJ2-5
D: .
V: TRBV5-1
DNA: TGCGCCAGCAGCTTGCAGGGGGGAGAGACCCAGTACTTC
CDR3: CASSLQGGETQYF